The next 2 T cell receptor beta chains were all read from a single sample in a study of blood T cell repertoires in COVID-19. The table came from immunoSEQ multiplex PCR; TCRdb's copy has only in-frame clones and leaves some out. The sample carries fewer than 250,000 clones, less than 90% recorded once. The source material was peripheral blood. Receptors were obtained from a man in his forties or fifties with acute or convalescent COVID-19.

This chain connects TRBV5-1 to TRBJ2-7; TRBD2 aligns across 14 bases. Germline values: CDR1 SGHRS, CDR2 YFSETQ. This CDR3 is 16 amino acids long. Trimming cost V 0 bases and J 6 bases; bases outside gene matches: 5. The CDR3 sequence: CASSLEGLAGATEQYF. CDR3 sequence (DNA): TGCGCCAGCAGCTTGGAGGGACTAGCGGGAGCAACCGAGCAGTACTTC.

In DNA form, the CDR3 reads TGTGCCAGCTCACCCCCAGGGTCGGACACCGGGGAGCTGTTTTTT. This sequence encodes CASSPPGSDTGELFF. V is TRBV18 and J is TRBJ2-2, with a possible D match to TRBD1 (5 bases). Germline CDR1 KGHSH, CDR2 LQKENI. Trimming removed 3 bases at V and 3 bases at J, with 11 bases between. The CDR3 is 15 amino acids.